A single sample is the source of the 22 T cell receptor beta chains below, sequenced in a study of CD8+CD57+ T cells in acquired aplastic anemia. Profiling that covered TCR beta VDJ and CDR3 relied on genomic DNA as its template. One entry per CDR3 protein results from TCRdb running MiXCR on the reads. The sample yields 150,000 to 200,000 distinct CDR3 sequences, 64% seen once. The sequenced material came from sorted CD4+, CD8+, or CD8+CD57+ T cells (not recorded which) from PBMCs. The receptors here all came from a human donor with severe aplastic anemia or a healthy control (not recorded which).

This clonotype was found a few times. The rearrangement uses TRBV30 and TRBJ1-1; D is unclear. The CDR3 runs 13 residues. Looked up from germline, CDR1 is GTSNPN and CDR2 is SVGIG (reference sequence). Trimming cost V 5 bases and J 7 bases, with 17 bases left between them. CDR3: CAWAPSPPSEAFF. The CDR3 coding sequence is TGTGCCTGGGCCCCAAGCCCGCCCAGTGAAGCTTTCTTT.

This clonotype was counted many times. The chain joins TRBV7-9 to TRBJ2-3, with 14 bases fitting TRBD2. Per the germline V gene, CDR1 is SEHNR and CDR2 is FQNEAQ (reference sequence). The CDR3 length is 17 residues. V shed 4 bases, J shed 6 bases, and the junction held 9 bases outside the gene matches. In DNA form, the CDR3 reads TGTGCCAGCAGCTCCCGACTAGCGGGGGGGTCCCGGGATACGCAGTATTTT. Encoded protein: CASSSRLAGGSRDTQYF.

This clonotype was seen at least ten times. The CDR3 DNA sequence: TGTGCCAGCAGCCCCCCGGGCAGGGCGATAGACAATGAGCAGTTCTTC. Its translation is CASSPPGRAIDNEQFF. The V and J genes are TRBV7-9 and TRBJ2-1, with D perhaps TRBD1 (5 bases). V lost 5 bases to trimming and J lost 5 bases, with 19 bases between them. Germline V lookup: CDR1 SEHNR, CDR2 FQNEAQ (reference sequence). CDR3 length equals 16 residues.

The V and J genes are TRBV27 and TRBJ2-7; TRBD1 matches 8 bases. CDR1 MNHEY and CDR2 SMNVEV come from the germline V gene (reference sequence). The V gene end was trimmed by 3 bases and the J gene end by 2 bases; junction bases not matched to a gene: 3. The CDR3 consists of 14 residues. The CDR3 DNA sequence: TGTGCCAGCAGTTTGTACAGGGGGGCCTACGAGCAGTACTTC. This codes for CASSLYRGAYEQYF.

The chain employs TRBV9 and TRBJ2-1; no definite D call. CDR1 and CDR2 from the germline V gene are SGDLS and YYNGEE. The CDR3 loop spans 15 amino acids. V dropped 0 bases and J dropped 0 bases, with 7 bases sitting between them. The CDR3 is CASSVGASSYNEQFF. CDR3 in DNA: TGTGCCAGCAGCGTAGGTGCGAGCTCCTACAATGAGCAGTTCTTC. Looking up the rest from reference TRBV9 and TRBJ2-1 gives the full variable domain: DSGVTQTPKHLITATGQRVTLRCSPRSGDLSVYWYQQSLDQGLQFLIQYYNGEERAKGNILERFSAQQFPDLHSELNLSSLELGDSALYFCASSVGASSYNEQFFGPGTRLTVL.

The rearrangement joins TRBV29-1 to TRBJ1-1; TRBD1 is a possible D gene (5 bases). There are 12 residues in the CDR3. Trimming pared 6 bases from V and 1 base from J, leaving 9 bases between. CDR1 is SQVTM and CDR2 is ANQGSEA in the germline V gene. The CDR3 coding sequence is TGCAGCGTGGACACAGGGAACACTGAAGCTTTCTTT. As protein: CSVDTGNTEAFF. The full variable domain, its missing parts supplied by reference TRBV29-1 and TRBJ1-1, is SAVISQKPSRDICQRGTSLTIQCQVDSQVTMMFWYRQQPGQSLTLIATANQGSEATYESGFVIDKFPISRPNLTFSTLTVSNMSPEDSSIYLCSVDTGNTEAFFGQGTRLTVV.

The CDR3 loop reads CASSRDVTDTQYF. The CDR3 DNA follows: TGTGCCAGCAGTCGGGACGTCACAGATACGCAGTATTTT. This chain uses TRBV2 with TRBJ2-3, with D perhaps matching TRBD1 or TRBD2 (5 bases each). This CDR3 is 13 amino acids long. The V and J ends lost 5 bases and 2 bases respectively, with 8 bases between them. CDR1 and CDR2 (germline): SNHLY, FYNNEI.

This clonotype was seen more than once but under ten times. V is TRBV12-3 or TRBV12-4 and J is TRBJ1-1; TRBD1 matches at 7 bases. The trim removed 5 bases at V and 6 bases at J, leaving 12 bases unmatched. The CDR3 spans 15 residues. DNA for the CDR3: TGTGCCAGCAGTGACTACAGGGGAGCCTGGTCTGAAGCTTTCTTT. Its protein product is CASSDYRGAWSEAFF.

This clonotype was recorded at least ten times. V gene TRBV13 combines with J gene TRBJ2-5; 12 positions match TRBD2. Germline V gives CDR1 PRHDT, CDR2 FYEKMQ (reference sequence). The J segment lost 4 bases and the V segment lost 4 bases, leaving 13 bases of the junction unmatched. The CDR3 contains 18 residues. CDR3 in amino acids: CASSSRTSGDPAVETQYF. The CDR3, as DNA: TGTGCCAGCAGCTCCAGGACTAGCGGGGATCCGGCGGTAGAGACCCAGTACTTC.

V usage is TRBV24-1 and J usage is TRBJ1-1; 9 bases line up with TRBD1. The CDR3 loop spans 12 amino acids. V dropped 4 bases and J dropped 7; count of bases not matched to a gene: 0. CDR1 and CDR2 (germline): KGHDR, SFDVKD. CDR3 sequence: CATSEGQGEAFF. The CDR3 bases are TGTGCCACCAGTGAGGGACAGGGTGAAGCTTTCTTT.

This clonotype was seen many times. The chain joins TRBV25-1 to TRBJ1-4; 7 nucleotides align to TRBD1. J gave up 8 bases and V 3 bases, and 12 bases lay outside the gene matches. This CDR3 comprises 16 residues. The germline V gene encodes CDR1 MGHDK and CDR2 SYGVNS. The CDR3 region has the DNA TGTGCCAGCAGTGAGAACAGGGGCCGAGGAGGGGAAAAACTGTTTTTT. This translates into CASSENRGRGGEKLFF.

This chain uses TRBV7-6 with TRBJ2-5; the D is unclear. The CDR3 consists of 14 residues. The V gene lost 5 bases and the J gene lost 4 bases, with 14 bases spanning the gap. Germline CDR1 is SGHVS and CDR2 is FNYEAQ. The CDR3, as DNA: TGTGCCAGCAGCCCGCCCATAGGCGGAGAGACCCAGTACTTC. Translation: CASSPPIGGETQYF.

This clonotype was counted a few times. The V and J genes are TRBV7-8 and TRBJ2-2; D is possibly TRBD1 (6 bases). V lost 1 base to trimming and J lost 7 bases, with 19 bases between them. Germline assignment: CDR1 SGHVS and CDR2 FQNEAQ. The CDR3 sequence is 17 residues long. The CDR3 DNA reads as TGTGCCAGCAGCTTAGGCCCCCAACAGGGACGGGTCGGGGAGCTGTTTTTT. This codes for CASSLGPQQGRVGELFF. The variable domain in full, completed from reference TRBV7-8 and TRBJ2-2, reads GAGVSQSPRYKVAKRGQDVALRCDPISGHVSLFWYQQALGQGPEFLTYFQNEAQLDKSGLPSDRFFAERPEGSVSTLKIQRTQQEDSAVYLCASSLGPQQGRVGELFFGEGSRLTVL.

The V call is TRBV20-1, the J call TRBJ2-1, with 8 nucleotides matching TRBD2. CDR1 and CDR2 (germline): DFQATT, SNEGSKA (reference sequence). The CDR3 has 16 amino acids. The V gene end was trimmed by 1 base and the J gene end by 3 bases; junction bases not matched to a gene: 8. CDR3 DNA: TGCAGTGCTAGAGTTCCCAGCGGGGGCCGCTACAATGAGCAGTTCTTC. Its translation is CSARVPSGGRYNEQFF.

The gene calls are TRBV27 and TRBJ1-2; TRBD1 agrees at 7 bases. V shed 3 bases and J 2 bases; nucleotides not matched to a gene: 6. The CDR3 covers 15 residues. Looked up from germline, CDR1 is MNHEY and CDR2 is SMNVEV (reference sequence). Written as DNA, the CDR3 is TGTGCCAGCAGTTTTGATAAGGGGGCGAACTATGGCTACACCTTC. It translates to CASSFDKGANYGYTF.

This clonotype was seen a few times. The gene calls are TRBV15 and TRBJ2-7; the match to TRBD1 covers 8 bases. This CDR3 region has 14 residues. Germline V lookup: CDR1 LNHNV, CDR2 YYDKDF (reference sequence). With 0 bases clipped from V and 7 bases from J, the junction kept 5 bases outside the gene matches. The CDR3 bases are TGTGCCACCAGCAGAGATCAGGGGGCGCGTGAGCAGTACTTC. This sequence encodes CATSRDQGAREQYF.

The CDR3 is CASKEAGGSYNEQFF. CDR3 nucleotides: TGTGCCAGCAAAGAGGCGGGAGGGTCCTACAATGAGCAGTTCTTC. The chain has TRBV2 and TRBJ2-1, with 9 nucleotides matching TRBD2. Germline V gene sequence: CDR1 SNHLY, CDR2 FYNNEI. Trimming cost V 7 bases and J 1 base; bases outside gene matches: 5. This CDR3 has 15 residues. Combining the CDR3 with reference TRBV2 and TRBJ2-1 gives the whole variable domain EPEVTQTPSHQVTQMGQEVILRCVPISNHLYFYWYRQILGQKVEFLVSFYNNEISEKSEIFDDQFSVERPDGSNFTLKIRSTKLEDSAMYFCASKEAGGSYNEQFFGPGTRLTVL.

The rearrangement links TRBV7-2 to TRBJ2-7; a weak D match, TRBD2 (6 bases). V was pared by 5 bases and J by 2 bases, with 13 bases between. The germline V gene encodes CDR1 SGHTA and CDR2 FQGNSA. This CDR3 region has 14 residues. The CDR3 DNA reads TGTGCCAGCAGCAAACTACCGGGAGCCTACGAGCAGTACTTC. It codes for CASSKLPGAYEQYF.

V is TRBV12-3 or TRBV12-4 and J is TRBJ2-7; 11 bases agree with TRBD1. J gave up 2 bases and V 5 bases, and 2 bases lay outside the gene matches. The CDR3 extends over 14 amino acids. Here the CDR3 reads CASSRDRGAYEQYF. The CDR3 bases are TGTGCCAGCAGTCGGGACAGGGGGGCCTACGAGCAGTACTTC.

This clonotype was found a few times. The genes are TRBV6-2 or TRBV6-3 and TRBJ2-5, with D tentatively TRBD2 (5 bases). V lost 6 bases, J lost 1 base, and 12 bases lay in between. The CDR3 covers 14 residues. Germline V gene lookup returns CDR1 MNHEY and CDR2 SVGEGT. The CDR3 DNA is TGTGCCAGCAGGCAGCCGGGGTTCCAAGAGACCCAGTACTTC. Protein sequence: CASRQPGFQETQYF.

J is TRBJ1-3 and V is TRBV29-1, with 8 nucleotides matching TRBD1. The CDR3 has 15 residues. In germline, CDR1 is SQVTM, CDR2 ANQGSEA. The junction had 5 bases not matched to a gene; V was cut back by 1 base and J by 3 bases. The CDR3 nucleotides read TGCAGCGTTGAAGTGGCAGGGGGCGATGGAAACACCATATATTTT. Its protein is CSVEVAGGDGNTIYF.

This clonotype has only one observation. The chain uses TRBV24-1 and TRBJ2-3; 7 bases are shared with TRBD2. The CDR3 sequence is 16 residues long. The ends lost 3 bases at V and 0 bases at J; junction bases unmatched: 5. From germline, CDR1 is KGHDR and CDR2 SFDVKD. CDR3 DNA sequence: TGTGCCACCAGTGATCCTAGCGGACCTAGCACAGATACGCAGTATTTT. Its protein product is CATSDPSGPSTDTQYF.